The 8 T cell receptor beta chains in this list originate from one sample, sequenced in a study of fetal regulatory T cell absence and autoimmunity. The protocol was immunoSEQ multiplex PCR, while the TCRdb copy is restricted to in-frame clones and leaves out a portion. The sample shows 45,000 to 50,000 clones, roughly 80% of them seen only once. Material for sequencing was cord blood. The receptors come from a newborn boy with IPEX syndrome.

The chain is built from TRBV4-1 and TRBJ2-7, with 9 nucleotides matching TRBD2. The CDR3 length is 18 residues. From germline, CDR1 is MGHRA and CDR2 YSYEKL. The ends lost 0 bases at V and 3 bases at J; junction bases unmatched: 12. CDR3 coding DNA: TGCGCCAGCAGCCAAGAGGAGCGGGGGGAGTTAAGATTCTACGAGCAGTACTTC. Its protein product is CASSQEERGELRFYEQYF.

This chain uses TRBV5-1 with TRBJ2-7; D might be TRBD1 or TRBD2, each matching 5 bases. Trimming removed 0 bases at V and 2 bases at J, with 9 bases between. The germline V gene has CDR1 SGHRS and CDR2 YFSETQ. CDR3 length: 14 residues. The CDR3 coding sequence is TGCGCCAGCAGCTTGGCCTGGGGACCCTACGAGCAGTACTTC. It codes for CASSLAWGPYEQYF.

This rearrangement joins TRBV30 to TRBJ2-7; 8 bases are a match to TRBD1. Germline-derived CDR1 and CDR2 are GTSNPN and SVGIG (reference sequence). This CDR3 spans 12 amino acids. V lost 5 bases, J lost 5 bases, and 5 bases stayed unmatched. The CDR3 loop is CAWGQGLDEQYF. CDR3 DNA sequence: TGTGCCTGGGGACAGGGTCTTGACGAGCAGTACTTC. The full variable domain, with the rest looked up from reference TRBV30 and TRBJ2-7, is SQTIHQWPATLVQPVGSPLSLECTVEGTSNPNLYWYRQAAGRGLQLLFYSVGIGQISSEVPQNLSASRPQDRQFILSSKKLLLSDSGFYLCAWGQGLDEQYFGPGTRLTVT.

The rearrangement uses TRBV18 and TRBJ2-3, with D maybe TRBD2 (6 bases). V lost 2 bases, J lost 1 base, and 16 bases lay in between. The CDR3 sequence is 17 residues long. Germline loops: CDR1 KGHSH, CDR2 LQKENI. The CDR3 loop reads CASSPILTGAGTDTQYF. CDR3 coding DNA: TGTGCCAGCTCACCAATTTTAACGGGAGCTGGCACAGATACGCAGTATTTT.

The V and J genes are TRBV7-8 and TRBJ1-2, with 11 bases fitting TRBD1. Germline CDR1 SGHVS, CDR2 FQNEAQ. J was trimmed by 8 bases and V by 3 bases; bases with no gene match: 11. The CDR3 covers 16 residues. The CDR3 DNA reads as TGTGCCAGCAGCTTCGAGGGACAGGGGGATTCAGAAGGCTACACCTTC. Protein: CASSFEGQGDSEGYTF.

The chain has TRBV13 and TRBJ1-2; no reliable D call. The CDR3 runs to 15 residues. V was pared by 0 bases and J by 10 bases, with 18 bases between. The germline gives CDR1 PRHDT, CDR2 FYEKMQ (reference sequence). The CDR3: CASSLGFGRHPDYTF. The DNA of the CDR3 is TGTGCCAGCAGCTTAGGATTCGGGAGACACCCCGACTACACCTTC.

The V gene is TRBV4-1, the J gene TRBJ1-3, with no clear D. Per germline, CDR1 MGHRA and CDR2 YSYEKL. The germline V and J ends were trimmed by 1 base and 4 bases, with 8 bases remaining between them. The CDR3 sequence is 14 residues long. CDR3 nucleotide sequence: TGCGCCAGCAGCCAAGTCCATGGAGGAAACACCATATATTTT. Translating it yields CASSQVHGGNTIYF.

The chain is built from TRBV2 and TRBJ2-3, with a weak D call TRBD2 (6 bases). The length of the CDR3 is 14 residues. Germline V gene data show CDR1 as SNHLY and CDR2 as FYNNEI. Trimming stripped 3 bases from V and 7 bases from J, with 14 bases between. The CDR3 sequence is CASSEGTFRNTQYF. The CDR3 nucleotides are TGTGCCAGCAGTGAGGGGACTTTCCGGAATACGCAGTATTTT.